The 5 T cell receptor beta chains below all came from one sample that was sequenced in a study of cytomegalovirus exposure and HLA in healthy donors. The PCR employed 60 Vbeta primers together with 13 Jbeta primers. Method: immunoSEQ multiplex PCR; TCRdb's copy keeps in-frame clones and lacks some. The sample has 100,000 to 150,000 clones, roughly three quarters seen once. The sequenced sample was PBMCs. These receptors were collected from a man in his forties or fifties in good health and CMV-seropositive.

The rearrangement uses TRBV27 and TRBJ1-1; D is unresolved. The CDR3 sequence is 13 residues long. CDR1 and CDR2 (germline): MNHEY, SMNVEV (reference sequence). V dropped 8 bases and J dropped 6 bases, with 16 bases sitting between them. This chain's CDR3 is CASASGGTAEAFF. DNA for the CDR3: TGTGCCAGCGCCAGCGGAGGTACTGCTGAAGCTTTCTTT.

The chain carries TRBV4-1 and TRBJ2-7; a weak D match, TRBD1 (6 bases). The CDR3 contains 15 residues. The ends were cut back, 4 bases at V and 4 bases at J, with 17 bases in the middle. Germline lookup yields CDR1 MGHRA and CDR2 YSYEKL. CDR3 loop: CASSLQSTRGYEQYF. CDR3 sequence (DNA): TGCGCCAGCAGCCTGCAGTCGACCAGGGGATACGAGCAGTACTTC.

With regard to this clone: Other DNA sequences in this sample translate to the same CDR3. CDR3 DNA sequence: TGTGCCAGCAGTTACCCCGGGACTAGCGGGGTCAATGAGCAGTTCTTC. Amino acid sequence: CASSYPGTSGVNEQFF. The J gene is TRBJ2-1, the V gene TRBV6-5; 13 nucleotides agree with TRBD2. From germline, CDR1 is MNHEY and CDR2 SVGAGI. The trim removed 2 bases at V and 6 bases at J, leaving 4 bases unmatched. The length of the CDR3 is 16 residues.

The V call is TRBV19, the J call TRBJ1-5; D gene ambiguous. The germline V gene has CDR1 LNHDA and CDR2 SQIVND (reference sequence). The CDR3 contains 13 residues. V shed 4 bases and J shed 5 bases, with 9 bases lying between them. CDR3 DNA sequence: TGTGCCAGTAGTACTTCAGAGGATCAGCCCCAGCATTTT. This sequence encodes CASSTSEDQPQHF.

This chain connects TRBV27 to TRBJ2-4, with D perhaps TRBD1 (6 bases). This CDR3 is built from 16 residues. Germline lookup yields CDR1 MNHEY and CDR2 SMNVEV (reference sequence). V dropped 5 bases and J dropped 0 bases, with 14 bases sitting between them. The CDR3 reads CASSPQGGIAKNIQYF. CDR3 DNA sequence: TGTGCCAGCAGTCCACAGGGTGGTATAGCCAAAAACATTCAGTACTTC.